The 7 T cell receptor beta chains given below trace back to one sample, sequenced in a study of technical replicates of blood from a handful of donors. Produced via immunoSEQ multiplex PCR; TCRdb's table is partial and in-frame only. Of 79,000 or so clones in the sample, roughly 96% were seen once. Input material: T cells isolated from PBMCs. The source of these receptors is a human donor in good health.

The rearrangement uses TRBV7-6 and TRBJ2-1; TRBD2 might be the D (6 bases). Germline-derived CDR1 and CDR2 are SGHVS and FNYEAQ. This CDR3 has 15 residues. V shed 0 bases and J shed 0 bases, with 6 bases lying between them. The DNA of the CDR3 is TGTGCCAGCAGCTTAGCCGGGAGCTCCTACAATGAGCAGTTCTTC. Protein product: CASSLAGSSYNEQFF. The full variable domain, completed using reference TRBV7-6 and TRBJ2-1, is GAGVSQSPRYKVTKRGQDVALRCDPISGHVSLYWYRQALGQGPEFLTYFNYEAQQDKSGLPNDRFSAERPEGSISTLTIQRTEQRDSAMYRCASSLAGSSYNEQFFGPGTRLTVL.

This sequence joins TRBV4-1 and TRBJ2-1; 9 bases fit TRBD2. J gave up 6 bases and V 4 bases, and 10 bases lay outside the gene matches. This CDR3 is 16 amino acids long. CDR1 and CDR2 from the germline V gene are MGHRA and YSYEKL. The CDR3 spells CASSLPRAGGINEQFF. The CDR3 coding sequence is TGCGCCAGCAGCCTCCCCCGCGCGGGAGGGATCAATGAGCAGTTCTTC.

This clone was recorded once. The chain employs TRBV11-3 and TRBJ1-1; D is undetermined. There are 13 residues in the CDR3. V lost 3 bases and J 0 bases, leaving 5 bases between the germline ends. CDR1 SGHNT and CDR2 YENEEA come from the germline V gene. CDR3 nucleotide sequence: TGTGCCAGCAGCTTGTCTATGAACACTGAAGCTTTCTTT. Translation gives CASSLSMNTEAFF.

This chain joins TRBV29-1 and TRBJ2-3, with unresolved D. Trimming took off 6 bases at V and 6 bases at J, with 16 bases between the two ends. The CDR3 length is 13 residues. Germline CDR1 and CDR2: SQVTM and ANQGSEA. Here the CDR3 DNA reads TGCAGCGTACAACAGATCTTCCCTGATACGCAGTATTTT. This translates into CSVQQIFPDTQYF.

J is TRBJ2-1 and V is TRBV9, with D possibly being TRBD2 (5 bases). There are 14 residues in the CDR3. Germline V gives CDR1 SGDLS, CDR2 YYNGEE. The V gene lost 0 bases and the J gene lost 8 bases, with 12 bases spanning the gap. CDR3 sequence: CASSVVSSDYEQFF. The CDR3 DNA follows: TGTGCCAGCAGCGTAGTAAGTAGCGACTATGAGCAGTTCTTC.

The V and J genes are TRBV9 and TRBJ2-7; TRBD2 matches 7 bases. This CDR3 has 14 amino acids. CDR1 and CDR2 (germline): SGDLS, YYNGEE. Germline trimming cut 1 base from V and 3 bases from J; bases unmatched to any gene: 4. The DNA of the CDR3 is TGTGCCAGCAGCGTATCTAGCGGAGACTACGAGCAGTACTTC. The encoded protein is CASSVSSGDYEQYF.

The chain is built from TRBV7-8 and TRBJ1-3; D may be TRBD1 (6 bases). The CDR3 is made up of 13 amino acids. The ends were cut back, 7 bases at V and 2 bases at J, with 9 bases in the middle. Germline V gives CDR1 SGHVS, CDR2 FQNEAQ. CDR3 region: CASKGVPGNTIYF. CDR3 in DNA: TGTGCCAGCAAGGGGGTACCTGGAAACACCATATATTTT.